This T cell receptor (beta chain) was sequenced during a study of tumor-infiltrating lymphocytes in primary liver carcinoma. Study results and caveats: The proportion of top clones found throughout all five tumor regions was only about 7.5-24%.

The template, about 500 ng total RNA, yielded TCR beta cDNA made with a constant-region primer. Construction of TCR beta libraries relied on three successive nested multiplex PCR rounds employing slightly modified ARM-PCR. TCRdb called the multiplex PCR reads again in MiXCR, with one record for every CDR3 protein. The data show 55,000 to 70,000 distinct CDR3 sequences, around 64% seen once. Joint extraction of RNA and DNA used roughly 18-34 mg of bulk tissue that was unsorted. With respect to this clonotype: The antigen is undetermined.

The sequencing sample was made of liver tumor tissue from sampling region 2. Subset indicated: tumor region T2, inferior pole. The clonotype was recovered from a man aged 35-49 years with primary liver carcinoma and hepatitis B virus infection.

The DNA of the CDR3 is TGCAGCGTTGAACTGTCCGGGACTAGCGGGAGGAATGAGCAGTTCTTC. This encodes CSVELSGTSGRNEQFF. J is TRBJ2-1 and V is TRBV29-1; TRBD2 aligns across 15 bases. The germline V gene encodes CDR1 SQVTM and CDR2 ANQGSEA. CDR3 length: 16 amino acids. After removal of 2 bases from V and 7 bases from J, the junction contained 6 bases not matched to a gene.